Presented here are 20 T cell receptor beta chains from one specimen sequenced in a study of blood T cell repertoires in COVID-19. TCRdb's table, derived via immunoSEQ multiplex PCR, lists solely in-frame clones and lacks some. The sample carries more than 200,000 clones, 70% to 90% recorded once. Input material: peripheral blood. Receptors were obtained from a woman aged 45-65 years with acute or convalescent COVID-19.

This clone occurred a few times. V and J are TRBV29-1 and TRBJ1-1; no definite D call. CDR1 SQVTM and CDR2 ANQGSEA come from the germline V gene. CDR3 length: 14 amino acids. V was clipped by 4 bases and J by 1 base, with 13 bases between them. For the CDR3, the DNA is TGCAGCGTTGTCCCCCAGGAAGGGAACACTGAAGCTTTCTTT. Translated: CSVVPQEGNTEAFF.

This clone was counted only a few times. The chain is built from TRBV21-1 and TRBJ2-2; the listed D gene, TRBD1, was not tested against the DNA. TRBV21-1 is noted as a pseudogene. This CDR3 spans 17 amino acids. In DNA, the CDR3 is TGTGCCAGCAGCAAAGGGGACAGGGGCCTTAACACCGGGGAGCTGTTTTTT. It is translated as CASSKGDRGLNTGELFF.

This clone was counted a few times. V and J are TRBV4-1 and TRBJ1-5; a weak D match, TRBD1 (6 bases). V lost 4 bases to trimming and J lost 5 bases, with 12 bases between them. CDR3 size: 14 residues. Germline CDR1 MGHRA, CDR2 YSYEKL. The CDR3 sequence: CASSLQGQDQPQHF. DNA of the CDR3: TGCGCCAGCAGCCTTCAGGGACAAGATCAGCCCCAGCATTTT.

The rearrangement joins TRBV3-1 (or the pseudogene TRBV3-2) to TRBJ2-1; no clear D gene. The CDR3 sequence is 15 residues long. V was shortened by 0 bases and J by 9 bases, with 15 bases between the two germline ends. In germline, CDR1 is LGHDT, CDR2 YNNKEL (reference sequence). CDR3 nucleotide sequence: TGTGCCAGCAGCCAAGATTGGAGAGCTGCCAGTGAGCAGTTCTTC. The encoded protein is CASSQDWRAASEQFF.

The chain carries TRBV3-1 (or the pseudogene TRBV3-2) and TRBJ1-5; no clear D gene. V was cut by 0 bases and J by 4 bases, with 7 bases left in between. The V gene's germline CDR1 is LGHDT and CDR2 YNNKEL (reference sequence). This CDR3 contains 14 residues. This CDR3 is CASSQDFRNQPQHF. CDR3 bases: TGTGCCAGCAGCCAAGATTTTAGAAATCAGCCCCAGCATTTT.

The chain couples TRBV6-2 or TRBV6-3 to TRBJ1-2; 9 bases align to TRBD1. V shed 5 bases and J 2 bases; nucleotides not matched to a gene: 6. The CDR3 sequence is 15 residues long. Germline CDR1 reads MNHEY; CDR2 reads SVGEGT. In DNA, the CDR3 is TGTGCCAGCAGTACCCCCGGGACAGGGAACTATGGCTACACCTTC. It is translated as CASSTPGTGNYGYTF.

The chain has TRBV5-1 and TRBJ2-7; tentative D call: TRBD2 (6 bases). V was pared by 3 bases and J by 6 bases, with 19 bases between. This CDR3 region has 15 residues. The germline V gene has CDR1 SGHRS and CDR2 YFSETQ. Here the CDR3 DNA reads TGCGCCAGCAGCTCGGCGGGGACCGGCCCACTCGAGCAGTACTTC. Residues: CASSSAGTGPLEQYF.

In this sample, this clone turned up once. This chain joins TRBV7-2 and TRBJ1-2, with 7 bases identical to TRBD1. Unmatched junction bases numbered 8, after V lost 1 base and J lost 3 bases. This CDR3 has 16 amino acids. In germline, CDR1 is SGHTA, CDR2 FQGNSA. In DNA form, the CDR3 reads TGTGCCAGCAGCTTAGTCCGCCAGGGGGGCTACTATGGCTACACCTTC. Translation gives CASSLVRQGGYYGYTF.

DNA of the CDR3: TGCGCCAGCAGCACTACTTCAGGGCTGGACTCTGGAAACACCATATATTTT. Translated, it gives CASSTTSGLDSGNTIYF. The chain combines TRBV5-1 with TRBJ1-3; D possibly corresponds to TRBD1 (5 bases). Germline assignment: CDR1 SGHRS and CDR2 YFSETQ. The V end was cut by 4 bases, the J end by 0 bases, with 17 bases between. The CDR3 runs 17 residues. Combining the CDR3 with reference TRBV5-1 and TRBJ1-3 gives the whole variable domain KAGVTQTPRYLIKTRGQQVTLSCSPISGHRSVSWYQQTPGQGLQFLFEYFSETQRNKGNFPGRFSGRQFSNSRSEMNVSTLELGDSALYLCASSTTSGLDSGNTIYFGEGSWLTVV.

The chain uses TRBV5-1 and TRBJ2-1, with a tentative D call TRBD1 (5 bases). The V gene's germline CDR1 is SGHRS and CDR2 YFSETQ. V was pared by 4 bases and J by 3 bases, with 14 bases between. This CDR3 is 15 amino acids long. CDR3 in DNA: TGCGCCAGCAGCCCCGGAGACAGAGACTACAATGAGCAGTTCTTC. Its translation is CASSPGDRDYNEQFF.

The rearrangement uses TRBV19 and TRBJ2-1; 9 nucleotides line up with TRBD1. The junction had 11 bases not matched to a gene; V was cut back by 7 bases and J by 7 bases. CDR1 is LNHDA, CDR2 SQIVND, per germline (reference sequence). There are 15 residues in the CDR3. The CDR3 loop is CASTQDRGLGNEQFF. The CDR3 DNA reads TGTGCCAGTACCCAGGACAGGGGTCTAGGGAATGAGCAGTTCTTC.

This sequence joins TRBV2 and TRBJ2-7, with D maybe TRBD2 (5 bases). The CDR3 runs to 14 residues. From germline, CDR1 is SNHLY and CDR2 FYNNEI. The germline V and J ends were trimmed by 3 bases and 2 bases, with 11 bases remaining between them. In DNA form, the CDR3 reads TGTGCCAGCAGTGAGGTCTTAGCGACCTACGAGCAGTACTTC. It is translated as CASSEVLATYEQYF.

The CDR3 DNA reads as TGCAGCGTGGGAGGGGCAGGTTCTTACAATGAGCAGTTCTTC. It yields the protein CSVGGAGSYNEQFF. J is TRBJ2-1 and V is TRBV29-1, with 7 positions matching TRBD2. The CDR3 has 14 amino acids. CDR1 SQVTM and CDR2 ANQGSEA come from the germline V gene. J gave up 4 bases and V 6 bases, and 9 bases lay outside the gene matches.

V usage is TRBV3-1 (or the pseudogene TRBV3-2) and J usage is TRBJ2-3; possibly TRBD1 for D (5 bases). The CDR3 runs to 18 residues. Germline values: CDR1 LGHDT, CDR2 YNNKEL (reference sequence). Trimming took 1 base from V and 4 from J, leaving 21 bases between them. This CDR3 is CASSQVHVGQVGADTQYF. The CDR3 nucleotides are TGTGCCAGCAGCCAAGTTCACGTAGGGCAGGTAGGGGCAGATACGCAGTATTTT.

The J gene is TRBJ2-7, the V gene TRBV6-2 or TRBV6-3, with 12 bases identical to TRBD2. Germline V gene lookup returns CDR1 MNHEY and CDR2 SVGEGT. After removal of 6 bases from V and 2 bases from J, the junction contained 5 bases not matched to a gene. This CDR3 has 15 amino acids. This CDR3 is CASRPSGGGTYEQYF. CDR3 in DNA: TGTGCCAGCAGGCCTAGCGGGGGGGGAACCTACGAGCAGTACTTC.

This chain joins TRBV27 and TRBJ1-4; 10 bases map to TRBD1. Germline V lookup: CDR1 MNHEY, CDR2 SMNVEV (reference sequence). J was trimmed by 0 bases and V by 4 bases; bases with no gene match: 5. The CDR3 covers 17 residues. The CDR3 nucleotides are TGTGCCAGCAGTTCGGACAGGGGGAGTTCAACTAATGAAAAACTGTTTTTT. Amino acids: CASSSDRGSSTNEKLFF.

This clone appeared a single time. The chain uses TRBV7-9 and TRBJ1-1; weak D call: TRBD1 (5 bases). CDR3 length equals 12 residues. V lost 1 base to trimming and J lost 8 bases, with 8 bases between them. Per germline, CDR1 SEHNR and CDR2 FQNEAQ (reference sequence). CDR3 DNA sequence: TGTGCCAGCAGCTTAGGGTCAGGGGAAGCTTTCTTT. Translated: CASSLGSGEAFF.

This chain joins TRBV18 and TRBJ1-1; D gene unclear. Trimming pared 3 bases from V and 3 bases from J, leaving 11 bases between. Germline CDR1 is KGHSH and CDR2 is LQKENI. The CDR3 covers 14 residues. The DNA of the CDR3 is TGTGCCAGCTCACCGGTGCGGGAAGACACTGAAGCTTTCTTT. As protein: CASSPVREDTEAFF.

The chain employs TRBV29-1 and TRBJ2-5; D remains ambiguous. V shed 3 bases and J shed 0 bases, with 8 bases lying between them. The CDR3 contains 13 residues. Germline loops: CDR1 SQVTM, CDR2 ANQGSEA. The CDR3 sequence: CSVDPQYQETQYF. The CDR3 bases are TGCAGCGTTGACCCTCAGTACCAAGAGACCCAGTACTTC.

This chain links TRBV19 with TRBJ2-7, with 9 bases lining up with TRBD1. With V trimmed by 2 bases and J by 5 bases, 7 bases remained unmatched. The germline gives CDR1 LNHDA, CDR2 SQIVND (reference sequence). The CDR3 spans 15 residues. Written as DNA, the CDR3 is TGTGCCAGTAGTATATCTGGGACAGGGAGAGACGAGCAGTACTTC. It codes for CASSISGTGRDEQYF.